In its sample, the clone carrying this T cell receptor (beta chain) was seen many times. One entry per CDR3 protein, called by TCRdb with MiXCR from the 5' RACE reads. The data contain tens of thousands of distinct CDR3 sequences, less than 7% of them singletons. The source of the sample is a study of early T cells in non-severe SARS-CoV-2 infection. The receptor was isolated from an adult who was a healthcare worker with PCR-confirmed SARS-CoV-2 infection or an uninfected control (not recorded which). Specimen: whole blood, collected at baseline.

The CDR3 nucleotides are TGCAGTGCTAGCCGTCGGGAGGGGGGCACAGATACGCAGTATTTT. Amino acids: CSASRREGGTDTQYF. The chain couples TRBV20-1 to TRBJ2-3; 8 bases align to TRBD2. Germline CDR1 and CDR2: DFQATT and SNEGSKA (reference sequence). This CDR3 is built from 15 residues. Trimming removed 3 bases from V and 1 base from J; junction bases left unmatched: 6.